This TCR beta chain was sequenced during a study of blood T cell repertoires in COVID-19. Original methodology: The authors estimated nucleated cell counts from reference gene primer amplification. Repertoires were generated with immunoSEQ multiplex PCR, while TCRdb's copy carries only in-frame clones and drops some. That table furnishes V, J and clone size, whereas the DNA furnished D and trimming. The repertoire has 250,000 to 300,000 clones, about nine tenths of them found once; the top ten carry just under 6.5%. Germline-derived CDR1 and CDR2 are SGHRS and YFSETQ. The junction had 1 base not matched to a gene; V was cut back by 5 bases and J by 0 bases. The CDR3 extends over 13 amino acids.

The sample comprised peripheral blood. This receptor was obtained from a woman between 45 and 65 years old with COVID-19, enrolled during active disease. J is TRBJ1-2 and V is TRBV5-1; 7 bases align to TRBD1. CDR3 residues: CASSDRANYGYTF. The CDR3 region has the DNA TGCGCCAGCAGTGACAGGGCTAACTATGGCTACACCTTC.